The rows below give T cell receptor beta chains drawn from one sample of a study of Graves' ophthalmopathy and Graves' hyperthyroidism. TCRdb independently ran MiXCR on the multiplex PCR reads; one entry per CDR3 protein. Among around 1,000,000 distinct CDR3 sequences, 35% to 40% were seen once, and the ten largest hold 8.5% to 14%. Sequences were obtained from peripheral blood or thyroid tissue (not recorded which). These receptors came from an adult man with Graves' hyperthyroidism. Both conserved end residues are part of each CDR3. D genes are given only for firm matches. Clone size is given for some rows only: seen once, a few or many times, or a class if the clone is expanded.

V,size,length,D,J,CDR3,DNA
TRBV20-1,NA,18,TRBD2,TRBJ2-7,CSARGGGTLLSSLDEQYF,TGCAGTGCTAGGGGGGGGGGAACCCTCCTTAGCAGTTTGGACGAGCAGTACTTC
TRBV10-3,many,13,TRBD1,TRBJ1-6,CAITQGGLAALHF,TGTGCCATCACCCAGGGGGGACTAGCGGCCCTCCACTTT
TRBV20-1,NA,13,TRBD1,TRBJ1-1,CSARLTGGLEAFF,TGCAGTGCTAGGCTGACAGGGGGCCTAGAAGCTTTCTTT
TRBV9,many,14,NA,TRBJ1-1,CASSVDGENTEAFF,TGTGCCAGCAGCGTAGATGGGGAGAACACTGAAGCTTTCTTT
TRBV9,many,13,NA,TRBJ2-5,CASSIRDRETQYF,TGTGCCAGCAGCATACGGGATCGGGAGACCCAGTACTTC
TRBV5-6,many,15,TRBD1,TRBJ2-7,CASSDRGTGKFEQYF,TGTGCCAGCAGTGATAGGGGGACAGGGAAGTTCGAGCAGTACTTC
TRBV29-1,NA,10,NA,TRBJ2-1,CSVHRDEQFF,TGCAGCGTCCATCGGGATGAGCAGTTCTTC
TRBV15,few,15,NA,TRBJ1-2,CATSTDLRGRDGYTF,TGTGCCACCAGCACAGACCTACGGGGTAGGGATGGCTACACCTTC
TRBV20-1,many,14,TRBD1,TRBJ1-4,CSALPDRGNEKLFF,TGCAGTGCTCTGCCGGACAGGGGTAATGAAAAACTGTTTTTT
TRBV5-1,NA,12,NA,TRBJ1-2,CASSLGRRGYTF,TGCGCCAGCAGCTTGGGACGGCGTGGCTACACCTTC